This T cell receptor beta chain was sequenced for a study of blood T cell repertoires in COVID-19 (dated by TCRdb to the early 2020s). Study-wide context: The collaborator samples originated in the United States, Italy and Spain and spanned the acute and convalescent phases of COVID-19. The material from the prospective study consisted of cDNA or gDNA derived from T cells, B-cell-depleted T cells, or PBMCs. Subjects who had been exposed to COVID-19, were actively infected with it, or had recovered from it provided the deeply sampled blood TCRbeta repertoires that made up the dataset. A freely available public database, intended as a resource for researchers studying the immune response to SARS-CoV-2, is where the repertoires were released. Samples came from the ongoing ImmuneRACE study (first 160 participants) plus 1,254 subjects from 6 global collaborators. A de-identified subject ID, COVID-19 status, age in years and sex were almost always included in the sample metadata. Where available, HLA class I and class II types were taken from metadata supplied by the sample provider and were not determined by assay-based typing. The study at large found these results: The quantity of clinical and demographic metadata differed by source and by participant and was supplied without curation.

From the germline V gene (reference sequence), CDR1 is SEHNR and CDR2 is FQNEAQ. V is pruned by 3 bases and J by 8 bases, leaving 6 bases of the junction without a gene match. The CDR3 covers 13 residues, taking in both the cysteine and the phenylalanine. Only the CDR3 DNA stays, 39 bases, in frame from base 1. Collaborating institutions collected whole blood in K2EDTA tubes following their own protocols. For TCRbeta analysis, collaborators shipped samples as frozen whole blood, isolated PBMCs, or DNA extracted from either of those sample types. The immunoSEQ Assay, a bias-controlled multiplex PCR, was used to amplify TCRbeta CDR3 regions from genomic DNA. From the authors' description of their analysis: Nucleated cell counts per sample were estimated from amplification of reference gene primers within the assay. To quantify the absolute abundance of each unique TCRbeta CDR3 rearrangement, sequence reads were collapsed and filtered. For each sample, productive Simpson clonality was calculated as the square root of Simpson's diversity index across productive rearrangements. TCRdb provides this immuneACCESS table in a form limited to in-frame rearrangements. Some clones are lacking; in checked studies, under half of them reflect an unresolved V gene, and why the rest are absent is not known. The V and J calls and clone size were taken over from that table, and D and trimming were inferred from the DNA. Present in this sample are 350,000 or so clones, more than 70% of which were seen just once. The top ten hold roughly 3% of the sample.

Points on this clone: Its antigen remains undetermined. Base-call qualities are not available, and no considerably larger clone is one nucleotide away.

The TCR was taken from a man aged 30-40 years with active or convalescent COVID-19. Input material: peripheral blood. This receptor chain uses TRBV7-9 and TRBJ1-1, with 7 bases aligning to TRBD1. The base sequence is TGTGCCAGCAGCTTTTCTGACAGGGAGGAAGCTTTCTTT. Translated, this is CASSFSDREEAFF.